These T cell receptor beta chains were read from a single sample in a study of cytomegalovirus exposure and HLA in healthy donors. This table comes from immunoSEQ multiplex PCR, and its TCRdb copy is limited to in-frame clones, with some not included. The repertoire includes around 180,000 clones, approximately 80% of them detected once, and 4.8% sits in the top ten. The sample comprised PBMCs. The receptors were gathered from a man aged 18 to 30 in good health and CMV-seronegative. The CDR3 runs from the conserved cysteine through the conserved F or W. A D gene is named only where the DNA matches it firmly. Clone size is not always given. Where it is, it says once, few, many or a class for expanded clones.

>TRBJ2-7|NA|TRBV5-3|14|once
CARSLVASSYEQYF
TGTGCCAGAAGCTTGGTCGCGAGCTCCTACGAGCAGTACTTC
>TRBJ2-1|NA|TRBV27|13|once
CASSYSPVNEQFF
TGTGCCAGCAGTTATTCCCCCGTCAATGAGCAGTTCTTC
>TRBJ1-1|NA|TRBV28|13|NA
CASSLTRVHEAFF
TGTGCCAGCAGTTTAACCCGGGTCCATGAAGCTTTCTTT
>TRBJ2-1|TRBD2|TRBV7-2|14|few
CASNNGLAGSEQFF
TGTGCCAGCAACAACGGACTAGCGGGATCTGAGCAGTTCTTC
>TRBJ2-1|NA|TRBV29-1|14|NA
CSVDPGTTYNEQFF
TGCAGCGTTGACCCGGGAACCACCTACAATGAGCAGTTCTTC
>TRBJ2-5|TRBD2|TRBV27|17|NA
CASSERGGGKYQETQYF
TGTGCCAGCAGCGAACGCGGGGGGGGAAAGTACCAAGAGACCCAGTACTTC
>TRBJ1-5|NA|TRBV6-1|15|NA
CASRAWTVRNQPQHF
TGTGCCAGCAGGGCCTGGACAGTGCGGAATCAGCCCCAGCATTTT
>TRBJ2-3|NA|TRBV6-1|13|NA
CASRFERADTQYF
TGTGCCAGCAGGTTCGAACGGGCAGATACGCAGTATTTT
>TRBJ2-1|TRBD2|TRBV7-9|15|NA
CASSTILAGAIEQFF
TGTGCCAGCAGCACAATCCTAGCGGGAGCCATTGAGCAGTTCTTC
>TRBJ2-5|NA|TRBV4-2|13|NA
CASSQEHGETQYF
TGTGCCAGCAGCCAAGAACATGGAGAGACCCAGTACTTC
>TRBJ2-3|NA|TRBV28|13|NA
CASMSSPTDTQYF
TGTGCCAGCATGTCATCCCCCACAGATACGCAGTATTTT
>TRBJ1-2|TRBD1|TRBV7-9|14|NA
CASSFTDRATGYTF
TGTGCCAGCAGCTTTACTGACAGGGCGACGGGCTACACCTTC
>TRBJ2-3|TRBD2|TRBV4-2|18|NA
CASSPIGPGLDDTDTQYF
TGTGCCAGCAGCCCTATAGGGCCGGGACTAGACGACACAGATACGCAGTATTTT
>TRBJ2-3|NA|TRBV5-1|16|once
CASSPQGGIGTDTQYF
TGCGCCAGCAGCCCGCAAGGAGGGATTGGTACAGATACGCAGTATTTT
>TRBJ1-2|TRBD1|TRBV27|14|NA
CASSGTGTGTGYTF
TGTGCCAGCAGTGGGACCGGGACAGGGACTGGCTACACCTTC